Below are 6 T cell receptor beta chains sequenced from a single sample in a study of patients and donors after allogeneic stem cell transplantation. From the RT-PCR reads, TCRdb called clonotypes with MiXCR, one entry per CDR3 protein. The sample comprises around 30,000 distinct CDR3 sequences, 7.5% to 9% of which are singletons, and 48% rests with the top ten. The sequencing input was blood, either unsorted or a sorted T cell fraction (not recorded which). These receptors were taken from a human donor who was either an allogeneic HSCT recipient or a stem cell or donor lymphocyte infusion donor (not recorded which). It is not recorded whose cells these are; they may come from a transplant donor.

This clonotype was detected ten times or more. This sequence joins TRBV7-9 and TRBJ2-5; the match to TRBD2 covers 7 bases. The J segment lost 1 base and the V segment lost 2 bases, leaving 4 bases of the junction unmatched. From germline, CDR1 is SEHNR and CDR2 FQNEAQ (reference sequence). The CDR3 totals 15 residues. CDR3 nucleotides: TGTGCCAGCAGCTTATCTCCTAGCGGCCAAGAGACCCAGTACTTC. It specifies CASSLSPSGQETQYF.

This clonotype showed up just a few times. V is TRBV12-3 or TRBV12-4 and J is TRBJ2-7, with D perhaps given as TRBD1 or TRBD2 (5 bases each). V was trimmed by 2 bases and J by 9 bases, leaving 17 bases between them. The CDR3 has 14 amino acids. DNA for the CDR3: TGTGCCAGCAGTTTATCTTGGGACCGCTGGAGGCAGTACTTC. Encoded protein: CASSLSWDRWRQYF.

The chain combines TRBV7-3 with TRBJ2-3, with D unclear. This CDR3 region has 15 residues. The V end was cut by 5 bases, the J end by 6 bases, with 18 bases between. Per germline, CDR1 SGHTA and CDR2 FQGTGA. CDR3 amino acids: CASSPSAMSGDTQYF. The CDR3 bases are TGTGCCAGCAGCCCTTCCGCGATGTCCGGGGATACGCAGTATTTT.

This clonotype was observed at least ten times. This chain links TRBV7-8 with TRBJ2-7; D is unclear. Germline CDR1 reads SGHVS; CDR2 reads FQNEAQ. The CDR3 is made up of 15 amino acids. V was clipped by 1 base and J by 2 bases, with 12 bases between them. CDR3 amino acids: CASSLGLAGTYEQYF. In DNA form, the CDR3 reads TGTGCCAGCAGCTTAGGTTTGGCAGGTACCTACGAGCAGTACTTC. Full variable domain (rest looked up from reference TRBV7-8 and TRBJ2-7): GAGVSQSPRYKVAKRGQDVALRCDPISGHVSLFWYQQALGQGPEFLTYFQNEAQLDKSGLPSDRFFAERPEGSVSTLKIQRTQQEDSAVYLCASSLGLAGTYEQYFGPGTRLTVT.

This clonotype showed up just a few times. The chain uses TRBV7-9 and TRBJ2-5; D is possibly TRBD2 (7 bases). V gave up 3 bases and J gave up 5 bases, with 19 bases separating them. Germline-derived CDR1 and CDR2 are SEHNR and FQNEAQ (reference sequence). The CDR3 spans 16 residues. This chain's CDR3 is CASSFSLGGGEETQYF. For the CDR3, the DNA is TGTGCCAGCAGCTTTTCTTTAGGCGGGGGCGAGGAGACCCAGTACTTC.

V gene TRBV5-1 combines with J gene TRBJ2-5; D may be TRBD1 or TRBD2 (7 bases each). CDR1 and CDR2 (germline): SGHRS, YFSETQ. This CDR3 has 16 amino acids. The ends were cut back, 0 bases at V and 4 bases at J, with 16 bases in the middle. The CDR3 DNA reads as TGCGCCAGCAGCTTGGCGGGGAGGGGGCCGGGAGAGACCCAGTACTTC. Translating gives CASSLAGRGPGETQYF.